This TCR beta chain was recovered during a study of T-cell memory formation after mild COVID-19. Regarding the study as a whole: Clones shrinking from day 15 to 85 showed even CD4/CD8 mixes; later expanders tilted CD4+. Contracting CD4+ clones lay largely in CM and EM, with CD8+ ones residing in EMRA. In pre-infection memory, a portion of responding clones appeared, which suggested that cross-reactive memory joined.

This clonotype was seen repeatedly, ten times or more. Its antigen is undetermined. Deletions cut 4 bases from V and 1 base from J, with 9 bases between. The CDR3 contains 14 residues. From germline, CDR1 is WSHSY and CDR2 SAAADI. Constant-segment primers and 5'RACE yielded cDNA libraries for TCR alpha and TCR beta, each carrying sample barcodes and UMIs. MiXCR, applied by TCRdb to the 5' RACE reads, yields one record per CDR3 protein. The profile shows under 300,000 distinct CDR3 sequences, 18% of them singletons. The receptor's source is a man aged 18-30 years who had mild COVID-19 (a few samples of this study predate the infection). Cell type and time point are not known. The V call is TRBV10-2, the J call TRBJ2-3, with D hard to call. The sample taken for sequencing was PBMCs or a T cell subset sorted from them (not recorded which). For the CDR3, the DNA is TGCGCCAGCAGTGGGGCCTCGGGCACAGATACGCAGTATTTT. Translation: CASSGASGTDTQYF.